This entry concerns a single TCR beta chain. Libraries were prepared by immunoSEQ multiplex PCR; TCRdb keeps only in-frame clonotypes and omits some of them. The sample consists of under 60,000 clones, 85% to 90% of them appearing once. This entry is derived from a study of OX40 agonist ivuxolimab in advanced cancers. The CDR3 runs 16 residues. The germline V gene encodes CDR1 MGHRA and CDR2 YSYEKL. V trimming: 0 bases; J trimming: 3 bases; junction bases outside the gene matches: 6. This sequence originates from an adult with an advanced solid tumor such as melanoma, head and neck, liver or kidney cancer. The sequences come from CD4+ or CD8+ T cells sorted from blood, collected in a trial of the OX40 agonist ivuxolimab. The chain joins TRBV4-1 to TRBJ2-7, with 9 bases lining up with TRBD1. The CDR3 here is CASSQEAGTGSYEQYF. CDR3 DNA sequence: TGCGCCAGCAGCCAAGAAGCCGGGACAGGGAGCTACGAGCAGTACTTC.